The text below deals with one TCR beta chain. Antigen specificity is unknown. The source of the sample is a study of persistence of HIV-infected CD4 T cells. The immunoSEQ assay was version 4, run in survey mode. Data came from immunoSEQ multiplex PCR; TCRdb stores just in-frame clones and leaves some out. This sample has 25,000 to 30,000 clones, with approximately 82% found just once. Cells were stimulated with CMV-infected fibroblast lysates at roughly 10 ug/mL. Memory cells lacking CD40L and CD69 with high CD45RO were sorted. This CDR3 is built from 17 residues. Germline V gene lookup returns CDR1 MNHNS and CDR2 SASEGT. V dropped 4 bases and J dropped 2; count of bases not matched to a gene: 10.

This TCR derives from an adult man with HIV who was CMV-seropositive. Source: CD4+ T cells sorted from PBMCs after approximately 19-hour stimulation, taken from a patient who received antiretroviral therapy. J is TRBJ1-5 and V is TRBV6-1, with TRBD1 identical over 8 bases. The CDR3 loop reads CASSGQGALSGNQPQHF. The CDR3 bases are TGTGCCAGCAGTGGGCAGGGGGCATTGTCTGGCAATCAGCCCCAGCATTTT.